This TCR beta chain comes out of a study of cytomegalovirus exposure and HLA in healthy donors. Study context: About 85 million unique TCRs from HLA-typed donors were held in an early release of data. Study-wide results and caveats: Later analysis identified about 17,000 TCR beta sequences associated with HLA alleles, using a false discovery rate threshold of 0.05. TCR sequences were mostly rare, though some public TCRs occurred in many donors. The study designated fewer than 200 TCR beta chains cytomegalovirus-associated.

Germline V gene lookup returns CDR1 GTSNPN and CDR2 SVGIG (reference sequence). Trimming left V 5 bases short and J 6 bases short, with 20 bases between. The CDR3 has 15 amino acids. Researchers ran the PCR with 60 Vbeta and 13 Jbeta primers. Assay: immunoSEQ multiplex PCR; the TCRdb copy retains only in-frame clones and omits some. The sample carries tens of thousands of clones, 75% recorded once. This clone appeared a single time. Its antigen is undetermined. The chain employs TRBV30 and TRBJ1-5; D possibly corresponds to TRBD1 (6 bases). Sequencing was carried out using PBMCs. The receptor was derived from a woman between 40 and 55 years old in good health and CMV-seropositive. CDR3 DNA sequence: TGTGCCTGGGGGAGGGGCGGGGGCGCGGGTCAGCCCCAGCATTTT. It encodes CAWGRGGGAGQPQHF. Combining the CDR3 with reference TRBV30 and TRBJ1-5 gives the whole variable domain SQTIHQWPATLVQPVGSPLSLECTVEGTSNPNLYWYRQAAGRGLQLLFYSVGIGQISSEVPQNLSASRPQDRQFILSSKKLLLSDSGFYLCAWGRGGGAGQPQHFGDGTRLSIL.